The 10 T cell receptor beta chains listed next were all sequenced from one sample in a study of identical twins. Via MiXCR, TCRdb re-called the 5' RACE reads, giving one row per CDR3 protein. The sample contains fewer than 900,000 distinct CDR3 sequences, 21% of which appear only once. The same sample was also studied in work on T cells expressing NK-cell markers.

Sequenced: PBMCs. The receptors come from a woman aged 18-29 years in good health.

The chain joins TRBV12-3 or TRBV12-4 to TRBJ1-1, with 9 nucleotides matching TRBD1. The J segment lost 1 base and the V segment lost 10 bases, leaving 13 bases of the junction unmatched. The CDR3 consists of 16 residues. The CDR3 here is CATIPGGQGWNTEAFF. CDR3 DNA sequence: TGTGCCACCATCCCGGGGGGACAGGGTTGGAACACTGAAGCTTTCTTT.

CDR3 region: CASSLPPTSGTTDTQYF. CDR3 sequence (DNA): TGTGCCAGCAGCCTACCACCAACTAGCGGGACCACAGATACGCAGTATTTT. The chain carries TRBV4-2 and TRBJ2-3, with 10 bases that match TRBD2. Germline-derived CDR1 and CDR2 are LGHNA and YNFKEQ. The CDR3 consists of 17 residues. Trimming removed 4 bases from V and 2 bases from J; junction bases left unmatched: 9.

This clonotype was picked up many times. V gene TRBV20-1 combines with J gene TRBJ1-1; D gene uncertain. V was clipped by 3 bases and J by 6 bases, with 2 bases between them. This CDR3 spans 9 amino acids. The germline gives CDR1 DFQATT, CDR2 SNEGSKA (reference sequence). CDR3: CSASPEAFF. The CDR3 DNA is TGCAGTGCTAGTCCTGAAGCTTTCTTT.

A few counts support this clonotype. The rearrangement uses TRBV6-2 or TRBV6-3 and TRBJ2-7; D may be TRBD2 (5 bases). From germline, CDR1 is MNHEY and CDR2 SVGEGT. Between the trimmed V and J ends, which lost 4 bases and 10 bases, there was a span of 14 bases. This CDR3 has 12 amino acids. The CDR3 nucleotides read TGTGCCAGCAGTTCCAGCGGTACGAGACAGTACTTC. It translates to CASSSSGTRQYF.

The chain recombines TRBV12-3 or TRBV12-4 with TRBJ1-2; TRBD1 matches 7 bases. This CDR3 contains 15 residues. Germline trimming cut 6 bases from V and 0 bases from J; bases unmatched to any gene: 7. Here the CDR3 DNA reads TGTGCCAGCAGATTCACAGGGGCGGCTAACTATGGCTACACCTTC. Protein: CASRFTGAANYGYTF.

The V gene is TRBV5-6, the J gene TRBJ2-7; 7 bases line up with TRBD2. The CDR3 runs to 14 residues. J was trimmed by 5 bases and V by 5 bases; bases with no gene match: 10. Germline V lookup: CDR1 SGHDT, CDR2 YYEEEE. CDR3 coding DNA: TGTGCCAGCAGTGGTAGCGGGTCCTGGAACGAGCAGTACTTC. Protein sequence: CASSGSGSWNEQYF.

The chain employs TRBV29-1 and TRBJ1-4, with no clear D. The CDR3 length is 11 residues. V lost 4 bases and J 8 bases, leaving 8 bases between the germline ends. Germline V gives CDR1 SQVTM, CDR2 ANQGSEA. This chain's CDR3 is CSVVAWEKLFF. For the CDR3, the DNA is TGCAGCGTTGTGGCCTGGGAAAAACTGTTTTTT.

The V and J genes are TRBV20-1 and TRBJ1-1, with no clear D. Trimming shortened V by 0 bases and J by 1 base, and 9 bases separated the two germline ends. Germline V lookup: CDR1 DFQATT, CDR2 SNEGSKA (reference sequence). The CDR3 has 14 amino acids. CDR3 nucleotides: TGCAGTGCTAGAGACCCCAGAGCGAACACTGAAGCTTTCTTT. Protein: CSARDPRANTEAFF.

The V gene is TRBV10-3, the J gene TRBJ2-7, with D perhaps TRBD1 or TRBD2 (5 bases each). The V gene's germline CDR1 is ENHRY and CDR2 SYGVKD. The CDR3 extends over 13 amino acids. V lost 4 bases, J lost 5 bases, and 12 bases lay in between. In nucleotides, the CDR3 is TGTGCCATCAGTGGAGGGGCTTTTAACGAGCAGTACTTC. Its protein is CAISGGAFNEQYF.

This clonotype was counted a single time. The rearrangement uses TRBV30 and TRBJ2-7; 8 bases match TRBD2. The CDR3 totals 14 residues. CDR1 is GTSNPN and CDR2 is SVGIG in the germline V gene (reference sequence). V shed 0 bases, J shed 3 bases, and the junction held 4 bases outside the gene matches. This chain's CDR3 is CAWSVIAGHYEQYF. As DNA, the CDR3 is TGTGCCTGGAGTGTGATAGCGGGACACTACGAGCAGTACTTC. Supplemented by reference TRBV30 and TRBJ2-7, the full variable domain reads SQTIHQWPATLVQPVGSPLSLECTVEGTSNPNLYWYRQAAGRGLQLLFYSVGIGQISSEVPQNLSASRPQDRQFILSSKKLLLSDSGFYLCAWSVIAGHYEQYFGPGTRLTVT.